These 30 T cell receptor beta chains originate from one sample sequenced in a study of blood T cell repertoires in COVID-19. Sequencing used immunoSEQ multiplex PCR; TCRdb keeps in-frame clones, though not all of them. Of a few hundred thousand clones detected, 86% appear once; the ten largest clones hold approximately 9.8%. Input material: peripheral blood. These receptors were taken from a man in his forties who had recovered from COVID-19.

V is TRBV7-9 and J is TRBJ2-1; 10 positions match TRBD2. CDR1 is SEHNR and CDR2 is FQNEAQ in the germline V gene (reference sequence). The V and J ends lost 0 bases and 7 bases, in that order; junction bases with no gene match: 12. The CDR3 is 18 residues long. This CDR3 is CASSLAVVGGLALNEQFF. CDR3 nucleotide sequence: TGTGCCAGCAGCTTAGCGGTTGTCGGGGGACTAGCGTTAAATGAGCAGTTCTTC.

The chain links TRBV3-1 (or the pseudogene TRBV3-2) to TRBJ2-1; TRBD1 matches at 11 bases. The germline gives CDR1 LGHDT, CDR2 YNNKEL (reference sequence). The CDR3 contains 17 residues. V trimming: 3 bases; J trimming: 8 bases; junction bases outside the gene matches: 12. The CDR3 sequence is CASSQPHRGQGAYEQFF. The CDR3, as DNA: TGTGCCAGCAGCCAGCCACATCGAGGACAGGGGGCCTATGAGCAGTTCTTC.

The rearrangement joins TRBV5-1 to TRBJ2-1; D gene ambiguous. This CDR3 spans 14 amino acids. Germline loops: CDR1 SGHRS, CDR2 YFSETQ. V shed 0 bases and J shed 3 bases, with 7 bases lying between them. CDR3 sequence (DNA): TGCGCCAGCAGCTTGGACATGTTCTACAATGAGCAGTTCTTC. This encodes CASSLDMFYNEQFF.

The V call is TRBV27, the J call TRBJ1-6; TRBD1 is a possible D gene (6 bases). V was trimmed by 3 bases and J by 2 bases, leaving 8 bases between them. From germline, CDR1 is MNHEY and CDR2 SMNVEV (reference sequence). This CDR3 contains 15 residues. The CDR3 spells CASSFRGTYNSPLHF. In nucleotides, the CDR3 is TGTGCCAGCAGTTTCAGGGGTACCTATAATTCACCCCTCCACTTT.

V and J are TRBV7-2 and TRBJ2-7; 11 bases line up with TRBD2. Trimming at V came to 5 bases and at J to 3 bases, leaving 12 bases not matched to a gene. This CDR3 contains 17 residues. Looked up from germline, CDR1 is SGHTA and CDR2 is FQGNSA. DNA for the CDR3: TGTGCCAGCAGCCCCACCTCTCTAGCGGGAGGACGCTACGAGCAGTACTTC. It specifies CASSPTSLAGGRYEQYF.

CDR3 in amino acids: CASSLTTSDYEQYF. As DNA, the CDR3 is TGTGCCAGCAGTTTAACTACTAGCGACTACGAGCAGTACTTC. This chain joins TRBV27 and TRBJ2-7, with 7 nucleotides matching TRBD2. Germline CDR1 reads MNHEY; CDR2 reads SMNVEV (reference sequence). The CDR3 spans 14 residues. V lost 2 bases to trimming and J lost 3 bases; unmatched junction nucleotides: 4.

This chain joins TRBV12-3 or TRBV12-4 and TRBJ2-7; the match to TRBD1 covers 8 bases. The CDR3 contains 12 residues. V lost 6 bases and J lost 7; bases outside the gene matches: 5. Here the CDR3 DNA reads TGTGCCAGCAGCACAGGGGGTTGGGAGCAGTACTTC. Residues: CASSTGGWEQYF.

This chain joins TRBV30 and TRBJ1-2, with no clear D. Germline CDR1 and CDR2: GTSNPN and SVGIG (reference sequence). Trimming shortened V by 4 bases and J by 3 bases, and 15 bases separated the two germline ends. CDR3 size: 14 residues. The CDR3 DNA reads TGTGCCTGGAATATTGAGGTATCTGACTATGGCTACACCTTC. Protein: CAWNIEVSDYGYTF.

V gene TRBV20-1 combines with J gene TRBJ2-3; 8 bases fit TRBD2. Germline V CDR1 and CDR2: DFQATT, SNEGSKA (reference sequence). The CDR3 spans 14 residues. The trim removed 3 bases at V and 5 bases at J, leaving 7 bases unmatched. The CDR3 DNA reads TGCAGTGCTAGTTCCGGGACTAGTAGAGATACGCAGTATTTT. Residues: CSASSGTSRDTQYF.

This chain connects TRBV23-1 to TRBJ1-1, with no clear D. TRBV23-1 carries the ORF label, with uncertain function. The CDR3 spans 17 residues. V was shortened by 0 bases and J by 4 bases, with 18 bases between the two germline ends. Here the CDR3 reads CASSQSVGFPQITEAFF. The CDR3 DNA reads as TGCGCCAGCAGTCAATCGGTCGGGTTCCCGCAAATCACTGAAGCTTTCTTT.

The chain combines TRBV29-1 with TRBJ1-2; TRBD1 aligns across 10 bases. After removal of 8 bases from V and 3 bases from J, the junction contained 6 bases not matched to a gene. Germline-derived CDR1 and CDR2 are SQVTM and ANQGSEA. The CDR3 length is 13 residues. The CDR3 DNA reads as TGCAGCTCATTGACAGGGGGCGACTATGGCTACACCTTC. Protein sequence: CSSLTGGDYGYTF.

CDR3 nucleotides: TGTGCCAGTAGTATACGACACCGGAACACCGGGGAGCTGTTTTTT. It codes for CASSIRHRNTGELFF. The chain joins TRBV19 to TRBJ2-2; D is unclear. This CDR3 has 15 residues. Trimming left V 2 bases short and J 1 base short, with 8 bases between. Looked up from germline, CDR1 is LNHDA and CDR2 is SQIVND (reference sequence).

The chain links TRBV18 to TRBJ1-3; D might be TRBD1 (5 bases). Germline CDR1 KGHSH, CDR2 LQKENI. Trimming took 1 base from V and 1 from J, leaving 8 bases between them. This CDR3 region has 15 residues. CDR3 coding DNA: TGTGCCAGCTCACCACTCCGGGGGTCTGGAAACACCATATATTTT. Translated: CASSPLRGSGNTIYF.

The V call is TRBV6-6, the J call TRBJ2-4; perhaps TRBD2 as D (7 bases). V gave up 5 bases and J gave up 0 bases, with 20 bases separating them. The CDR3 length is 18 residues. CDR1 and CDR2 (germline): MNHNY, SVGAGI (reference sequence). CDR3 loop: CASSPRGGNNIAKNIQYF. The CDR3 DNA reads TGTGCCAGCAGTCCCAGGGGAGGGAATAACATAGCCAAAAACATTCAGTACTTC.

A single count supports this clone. The V call is TRBV4-3, the J call TRBJ2-4; possible D gene TRBD1, 5 bases. With 4 bases removed from V and 3 bases from J, the gap between germline ends came to 13 bases. Looked up from germline, CDR1 is LGHNA and CDR2 is YSLEER. The CDR3 length is 15 residues. CDR3 nucleotides: TGCGCCAGCAGCCTAGTCTCAGGGTTCAAAAACATTCAGTACTTC. Its translation is CASSLVSGFKNIQYF.

The V call is TRBV27, the J call TRBJ1-5; tentatively, D is TRBD1 (6 bases). The germline CDR1 and CDR2 sequences are MNHEY and SMNVEV (reference sequence). V was trimmed by 4 bases and J by 9 bases, leaving 10 bases between them. The length of the CDR3 is 12 residues. This CDR3 reads CASSSGVWPQHF. CDR3 coding DNA: TGTGCCAGCAGTTCAGGGGTTTGGCCCCAGCATTTT.

The chain employs TRBV7-3 and TRBJ2-7; 8 positions match TRBD2. The V gene end was trimmed by 5 bases and the J gene end by 5 bases; junction bases not matched to a gene: 5. The CDR3 is 13 residues long. Germline values: CDR1 SGHTA, CDR2 FQGTGA. CDR3 loop: CASSPGLVNEQYF. The CDR3 nucleotides are TGTGCCAGCAGCCCGGGACTAGTGAACGAGCAGTACTTC.

The genes are TRBV18 and TRBJ2-1, with 11 bases matching TRBD2. Per the germline V gene, CDR1 is KGHSH and CDR2 is LQKENI. The CDR3 totals 18 residues. V lost 3 bases, J lost 5 bases, and 12 bases stayed unmatched. CDR3 sequence reads: CASSPLVPLAGGNNEQFF. CDR3 DNA: TGTGCCAGCTCACCCTTAGTCCCTCTAGCGGGAGGTAACAATGAGCAGTTCTTC.

The chain couples TRBV27 to TRBJ1-1, with a possible D match to TRBD1 (5 bases). The CDR3 loop spans 15 amino acids. V was shortened by 1 base and J by 2 bases, with 11 bases between the two germline ends. Germline V gene lookup returns CDR1 MNHEY and CDR2 SMNVEV (reference sequence). CDR3 residues: CASSLFRGGNTEAFF. CDR3 nucleotides: TGTGCCAGCAGTTTATTCCGGGGGGGAAACACTGAAGCTTTCTTT.

The CDR3: CASSQGTDRGTEAFF. The CDR3 bases are TGTGCCAGCAGCCAAGGGACAGACAGGGGCACTGAAGCTTTCTTT. This chain joins TRBV14 and TRBJ1-1; TRBD1 aligns across 8 bases. V lost 1 base to trimming and J lost 4 bases; unmatched junction nucleotides: 5. Germline V gene data show CDR1 as SGHDN and CDR2 as FVKESK. The CDR3 contains 15 residues.

This chain uses TRBV19 with TRBJ2-7, with 7 positions matching TRBD1. CDR3 size: 15 residues. The germline CDR1 and CDR2 sequences are LNHDA and SQIVND (reference sequence). V shed 3 bases and J 1 base; nucleotides not matched to a gene: 6. CDR3 DNA: TGTGCCAGTAGTATCGAGTGGACAGGATCCTACGAGCAGTACTTC. Its protein product is CASSIEWTGSYEQYF.

This clone was seen only once. The chain has TRBV4-3 and TRBJ1-2; D is undetermined. This CDR3 has 13 residues. V gave up 4 bases and J gave up 8 bases, with 14 bases separating them. Per germline, CDR1 LGHNA and CDR2 YSLEER. DNA of the CDR3: TGCGCCAGCAGCCGGGCTCTGGCTCTCGGCTACACCTTC. Residues: CASSRALALGYTF.

The rearrangement uses TRBV11-2 and TRBJ2-7; D is ambiguous. Looked up from germline, CDR1 is SGHAT and CDR2 is FQNNGV. Trimming removed 5 bases from V and 0 bases from J, with 5 bases in between. This CDR3 has 12 residues. The CDR3 sequence is CASSLSSYEQYF. The CDR3 nucleotides read TGTGCCAGCAGCCTCAGCTCCTACGAGCAGTACTTC.

V is TRBV19 and J is TRBJ1-5; 9 nucleotides agree with TRBD1. The length of the CDR3 is 17 residues. From germline, CDR1 is LNHDA and CDR2 SQIVND (reference sequence). Losses at the gene ends were 9 bases for V and 3 bases for J; bases not matched to a gene: 15. CDR3 bases: TGTGCCAGCTCCCCGGGACAGGGATTCCGATTCAATCAGCCCCAGCATTTT. Amino acids: CASSPGQGFRFNQPQHF. Full variable domain (rest looked up from reference TRBV19 and TRBJ1-5): DGGITQSPKYLFRKEGQNVTLSCEQNLNHDAMYWYRQDPGQGLRLIYYSQIVNDFQKGDIAEGYSVSREKKESFPLTVTSAQKNPTAFYLCASSPGQGFRFNQPQHFGDGTRLSIL.

V and J are TRBV19 and TRBJ2-1; a possible D gene is TRBD1 (6 bases). This CDR3 is 15 amino acids long. Germline V lookup: CDR1 LNHDA, CDR2 SQIVND (reference sequence). Trimming took 1 base from V and 0 from J, leaving 7 bases between them. The CDR3 is CASSIGTASYNEQFF. The DNA for the CDR3 is TGTGCCAGTAGTATAGGGACAGCCTCCTACAATGAGCAGTTCTTC.

The chain couples TRBV5-1 to TRBJ2-7, with 7 bases fitting TRBD1. This CDR3 is built from 14 residues. The trim removed 0 bases at V and 3 bases at J, leaving 3 bases unmatched. Germline V gene lookup returns CDR1 SGHRS and CDR2 YFSETQ. The DNA of the CDR3 is TGCGCCAGCAGCTTGGCGGGACAGAACTACGAGCAGTACTTC. Its protein product is CASSLAGQNYEQYF.

This clone was recorded only once. The rearrangement joins TRBV7-2 to TRBJ2-7; 13 nucleotides agree with TRBD2. Germline values: CDR1 SGHTA, CDR2 FQGNSA. V shed 2 bases, J shed 4 bases, and the junction held 5 bases outside the gene matches. This CDR3 spans 16 amino acids. The CDR3 DNA reads as TGTGCCAGCAGCTTAAATCCGGGACTAGCGGGATACGAGCAGTACTTC. This translates into CASSLNPGLAGYEQYF.

There are a few counts of this clone. The rearrangement uses TRBV7-9 and TRBJ2-7; 9 bases are a match to TRBD1. V lost 4 bases and J lost 5; bases outside the gene matches: 3. CDR3 length equals 13 residues. CDR1 is SEHNR, CDR2 FQNEAQ, per germline (reference sequence). The chain's CDR3 is CASSSDRGDEQYF. CDR3 nucleotide sequence: TGTGCCAGCAGCTCCGACAGGGGGGACGAGCAGTACTTC.

V is TRBV5-1 and J is TRBJ2-7; D perhaps matches TRBD1 (6 bases). CDR1 is SGHRS and CDR2 is YFSETQ in the germline V gene. Trimming cost V 0 bases and J 3 bases, with 7 bases left between them. The CDR3 spans 13 residues. For the CDR3, the DNA is TGCGCCAGCAGCTTGGGGGGGCACTACGAGCAGTACTTC. Amino acids: CASSLGGHYEQYF.

The chain employs TRBV7-7 and TRBJ2-3; TRBD2 aligns across 14 bases. This CDR3 is 15 amino acids long. V dropped 5 bases and J dropped 5; count of bases not matched to a gene: 3. The V gene's germline CDR1 is SSHAT and CDR2 FNYEAQ (reference sequence). The CDR3 DNA sequence: TGTGCCAGCAGCAAGGGACTAGCGGGGGTAGATACGCAGTATTTT. Protein product: CASSKGLAGVDTQYF.